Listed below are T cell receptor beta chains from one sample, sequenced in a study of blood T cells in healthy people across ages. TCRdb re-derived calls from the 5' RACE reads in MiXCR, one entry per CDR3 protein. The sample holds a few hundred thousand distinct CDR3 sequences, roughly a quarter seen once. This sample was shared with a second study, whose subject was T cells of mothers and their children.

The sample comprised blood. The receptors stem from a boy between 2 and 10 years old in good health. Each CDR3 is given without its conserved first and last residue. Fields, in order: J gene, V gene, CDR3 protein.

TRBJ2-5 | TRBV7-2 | ASSFLSEGGSED
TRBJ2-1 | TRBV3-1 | ASRASGSYNEQF
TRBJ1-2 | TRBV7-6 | ASSPPGSSYGYT
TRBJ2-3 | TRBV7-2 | ASSSPTLRTTDTQY
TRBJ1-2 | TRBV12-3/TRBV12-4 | ASSATGYYGYT
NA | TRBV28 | ASSPGLAGGREQF
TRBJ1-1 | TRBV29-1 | SPQRWDGEAF
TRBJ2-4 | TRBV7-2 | ASSPHRDHLGNIQY
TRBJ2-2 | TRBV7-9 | ASSVGLGVLGELF
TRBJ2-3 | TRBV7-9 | ASSFGGPGYTDTQY
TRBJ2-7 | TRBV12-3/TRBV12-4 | ASSFSFSEQY
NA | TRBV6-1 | ASSNPGTVYEQY
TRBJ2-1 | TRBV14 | ASSQPLSYNEQF
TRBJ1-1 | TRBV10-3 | AISQGTEAF
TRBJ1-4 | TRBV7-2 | ASRPGQANEKLF
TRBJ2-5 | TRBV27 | ASSLGLAGAREETQY
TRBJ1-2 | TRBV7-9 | ASSHPSAGDYGYT
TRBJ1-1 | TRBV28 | ASSDSFEAF
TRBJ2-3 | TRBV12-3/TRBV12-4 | ASSLATSGRGDTQY
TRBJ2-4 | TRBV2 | ASRGLAKNIPY